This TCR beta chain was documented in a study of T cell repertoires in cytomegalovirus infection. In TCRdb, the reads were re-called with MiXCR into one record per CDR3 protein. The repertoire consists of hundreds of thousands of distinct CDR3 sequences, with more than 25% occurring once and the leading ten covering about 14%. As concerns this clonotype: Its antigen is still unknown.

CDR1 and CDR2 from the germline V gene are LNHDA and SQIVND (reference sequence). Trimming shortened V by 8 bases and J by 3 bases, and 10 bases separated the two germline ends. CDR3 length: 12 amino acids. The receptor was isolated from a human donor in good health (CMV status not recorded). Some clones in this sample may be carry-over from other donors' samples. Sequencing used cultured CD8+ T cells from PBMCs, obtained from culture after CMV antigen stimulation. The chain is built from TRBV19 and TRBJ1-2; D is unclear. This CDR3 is CASHPPYYGYTF. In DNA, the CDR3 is TGTGCCAGTCATCCCCCTTACTATGGCTACACCTTC. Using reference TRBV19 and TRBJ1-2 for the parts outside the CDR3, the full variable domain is DGGITQSPKYLFRKEGQNVTLSCEQNLNHDAMYWYRQDPGQGLRLIYYSQIVNDFQKGDIAEGYSVSREKKESFPLTVTSAQKNPTAFYLCASHPPYYGYTFGSGTRLTVV.